This T cell receptor (beta chain) emerged from a study of CD8 T cells in ankylosing spondylitis. Regarding the study as a whole: Reportedly, matched ankylosing spondylitis synovial fluid was significantly enriched for disease-linked clones. Disease-linked clones proved CD8+ and comparatively uncommon in peripheral blood. It appeared that ankylosing spondylitis blood was characterized by a TCR beta motif of seven or eight highly homologous variants.

Quantitative molecular-barcoded 5'-RACE generated the TCR beta libraries. TCRdb reanalysed the 5' RACE reads using MiXCR and keeps one entry per CDR3 protein. The sample records 300,000 to 350,000 distinct CDR3 sequences, around 20% being singletons. This clonotype was picked up many times. Its antigen is undetermined. The sequence came from a female donor with ankylosing spondylitis or in good health (not recorded which). The sequencing sample was made of blood, either unsorted or a sorted T cell fraction (not recorded which).

The CDR3 here is CASSRTSGRYTQYF. The CDR3 DNA is TGTGCCAGCAGCCGGACTAGCGGGAGATATACGCAGTATTTT. The V gene is TRBV7-6, the J gene TRBJ2-3; 13 bases align to TRBD2. After removal of 5 bases from V and 7 bases from J, the junction contained 3 bases not matched to a gene. CDR3 length: 14 amino acids. CDR1 is SGHVS, CDR2 FNYEAQ, per germline.